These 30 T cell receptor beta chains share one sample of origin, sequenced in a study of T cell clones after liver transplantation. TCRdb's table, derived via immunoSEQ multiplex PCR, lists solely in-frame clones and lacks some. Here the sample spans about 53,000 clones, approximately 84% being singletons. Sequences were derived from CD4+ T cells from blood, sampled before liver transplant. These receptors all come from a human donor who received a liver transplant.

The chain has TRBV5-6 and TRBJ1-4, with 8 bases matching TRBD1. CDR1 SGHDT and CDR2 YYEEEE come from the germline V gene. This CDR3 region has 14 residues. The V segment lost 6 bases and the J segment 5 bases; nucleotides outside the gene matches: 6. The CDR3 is CASTRTGMNEKLFF. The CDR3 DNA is TGTGCCAGCACCAGGACAGGGATGAATGAAAAACTGTTTTTT.

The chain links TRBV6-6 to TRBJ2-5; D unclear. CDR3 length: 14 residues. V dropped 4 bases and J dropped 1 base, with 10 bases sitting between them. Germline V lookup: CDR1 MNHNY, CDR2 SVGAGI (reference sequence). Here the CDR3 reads CASSSWTTQETQYF. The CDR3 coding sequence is TGTGCCAGCAGTTCGTGGACGACCCAAGAGACCCAGTACTTC.

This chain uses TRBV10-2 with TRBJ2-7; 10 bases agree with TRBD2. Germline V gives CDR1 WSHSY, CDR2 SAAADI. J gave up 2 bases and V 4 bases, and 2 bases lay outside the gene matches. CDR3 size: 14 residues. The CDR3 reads CASSVAGGTYEQYF. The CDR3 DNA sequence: TGCGCCAGCAGTGTAGCGGGAGGAACCTACGAGCAGTACTTC.

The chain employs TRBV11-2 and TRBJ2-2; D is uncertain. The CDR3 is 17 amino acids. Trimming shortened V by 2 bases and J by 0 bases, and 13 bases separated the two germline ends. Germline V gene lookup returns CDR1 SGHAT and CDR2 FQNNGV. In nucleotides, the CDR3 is TGTGCCAGCAGCTTAAATAGGGTACCTCCGAACACCGGGGAGCTGTTTTTT. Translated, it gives CASSLNRVPPNTGELFF.

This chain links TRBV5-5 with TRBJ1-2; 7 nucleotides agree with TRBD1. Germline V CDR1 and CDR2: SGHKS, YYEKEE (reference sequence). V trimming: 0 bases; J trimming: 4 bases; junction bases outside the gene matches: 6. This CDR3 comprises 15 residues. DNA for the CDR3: TGTGCCAGCAGCTTGGAGCCGGGACAGACCTATGGCTACACCTTC. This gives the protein CASSLEPGQTYGYTF.

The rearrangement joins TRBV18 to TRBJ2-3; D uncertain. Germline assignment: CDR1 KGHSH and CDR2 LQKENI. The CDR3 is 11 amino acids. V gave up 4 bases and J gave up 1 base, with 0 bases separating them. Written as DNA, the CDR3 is TGTGCCAGCTCACGCACAGATACGCAGTATTTT. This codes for CASSRTDTQYF.

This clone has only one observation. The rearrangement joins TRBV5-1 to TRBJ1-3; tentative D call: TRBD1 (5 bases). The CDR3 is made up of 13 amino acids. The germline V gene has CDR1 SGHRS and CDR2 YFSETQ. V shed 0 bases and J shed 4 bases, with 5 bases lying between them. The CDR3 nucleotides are TGCGCCAGCAGCTTGGGGACAGGAAACACCATATATTTT. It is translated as CASSLGTGNTIYF. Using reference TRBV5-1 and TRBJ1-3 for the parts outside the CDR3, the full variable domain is KAGVTQTPRYLIKTRGQQVTLSCSPISGHRSVSWYQQTPGQGLQFLFEYFSETQRNKGNFPGRFSGRQFSNSRSEMNVSTLELGDSALYLCASSLGTGNTIYFGEGSWLTVV.

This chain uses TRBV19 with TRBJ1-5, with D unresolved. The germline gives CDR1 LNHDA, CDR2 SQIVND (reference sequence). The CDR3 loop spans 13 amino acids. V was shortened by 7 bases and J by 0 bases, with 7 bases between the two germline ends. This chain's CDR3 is CASTAYSNQPQHF. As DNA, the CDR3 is TGTGCCAGTACCGCCTATAGCAATCAGCCCCAGCATTTT.

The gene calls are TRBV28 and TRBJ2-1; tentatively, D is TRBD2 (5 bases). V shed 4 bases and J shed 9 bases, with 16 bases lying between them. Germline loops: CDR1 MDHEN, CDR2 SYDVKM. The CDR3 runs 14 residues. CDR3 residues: CASSSALDSGEQFF. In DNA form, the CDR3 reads TGTGCCAGCAGTTCAGCACTAGATAGTGGTGAGCAGTTCTTC.

The CDR3 loop is CAWTLKETQYF. The CDR3 DNA follows: TGTGCCTGGACGCTTAAAGAGACCCAGTACTTC. This rearrangement joins TRBV30 to TRBJ2-5; D unresolved. V was clipped by 4 bases and J by 3 bases, with 6 bases between them. Per the germline V gene, CDR1 is GTSNPN and CDR2 is SVGIG (reference sequence). The CDR3 has 11 residues.

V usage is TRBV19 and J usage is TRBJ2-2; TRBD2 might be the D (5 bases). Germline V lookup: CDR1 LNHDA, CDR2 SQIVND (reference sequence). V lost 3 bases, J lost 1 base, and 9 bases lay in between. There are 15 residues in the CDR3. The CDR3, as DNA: TGTGCCAGTAGTATTGGAGGCGGGAACACCGGGGAGCTGTTTTTT. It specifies CASSIGGGNTGELFF.

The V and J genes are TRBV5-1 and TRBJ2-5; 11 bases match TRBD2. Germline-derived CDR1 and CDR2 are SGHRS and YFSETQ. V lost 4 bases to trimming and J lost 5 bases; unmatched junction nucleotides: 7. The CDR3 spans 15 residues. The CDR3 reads CASSEGLAVWETQYF. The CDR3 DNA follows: TGCGCCAGCAGCGAGGGACTAGCGGTATGGGAGACCCAGTACTTC.

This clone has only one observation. CDR3 sequence: CASRVRRGTGELFF. The CDR3 DNA sequence: TGTGCCAGCAGGGTACGGCGAGGCACCGGGGAGCTGTTTTTT. The chain carries TRBV6-5 and TRBJ2-2; D uncertain. V was clipped by 6 bases and J by 4 bases, with 12 bases between them. Germline CDR1 and CDR2: MNHEY and SVGAGI. The CDR3 consists of 14 residues.

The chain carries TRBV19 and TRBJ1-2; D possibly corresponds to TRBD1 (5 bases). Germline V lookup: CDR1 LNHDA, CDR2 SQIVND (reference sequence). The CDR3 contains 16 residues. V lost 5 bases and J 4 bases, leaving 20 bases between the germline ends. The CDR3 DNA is TGTGCCAGTAGTTCGGGCCCGGGACCTTTGGTCTATGGCTACACCTTC. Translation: CASSSGPGPLVYGYTF. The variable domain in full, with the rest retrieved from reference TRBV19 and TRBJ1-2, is DGGITQSPKYLFRKEGQNVTLSCEQNLNHDAMYWYRQDPGQGLRLIYYSQIVNDFQKGDIAEGYSVSREKKESFPLTVTSAQKNPTAFYLCASSSGPGPLVYGYTFGSGTRLTVV.

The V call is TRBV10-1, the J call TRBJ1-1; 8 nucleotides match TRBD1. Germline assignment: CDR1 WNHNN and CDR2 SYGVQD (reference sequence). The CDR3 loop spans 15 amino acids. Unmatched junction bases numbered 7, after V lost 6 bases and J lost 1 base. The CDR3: CASRSGQGENTEAFF. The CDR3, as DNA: TGCGCCAGCAGATCCGGACAGGGAGAGAACACTGAAGCTTTCTTT.

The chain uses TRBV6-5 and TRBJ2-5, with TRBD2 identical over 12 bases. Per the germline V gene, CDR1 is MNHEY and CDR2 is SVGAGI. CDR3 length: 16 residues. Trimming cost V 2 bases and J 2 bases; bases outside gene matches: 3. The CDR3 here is CASSYAGTSGQETQYF. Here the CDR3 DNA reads TGTGCCAGCAGTTACGCCGGGACTAGCGGGCAAGAGACCCAGTACTTC.

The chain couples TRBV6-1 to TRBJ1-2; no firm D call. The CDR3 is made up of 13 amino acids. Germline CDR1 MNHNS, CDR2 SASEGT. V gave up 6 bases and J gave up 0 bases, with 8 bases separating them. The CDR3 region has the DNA TGTGCCAGCAGAGAAACAGCTAACTATGGCTACACCTTC. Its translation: CASRETANYGYTF.

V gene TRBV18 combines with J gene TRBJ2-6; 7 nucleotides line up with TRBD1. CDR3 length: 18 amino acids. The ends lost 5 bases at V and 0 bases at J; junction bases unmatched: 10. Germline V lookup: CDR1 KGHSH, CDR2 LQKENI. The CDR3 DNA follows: TGTGCCAGCTCATCGATGACAGGGTCCGGCTCTGGGGCCAACGTCCTGACTTTC. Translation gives CASSSMTGSGSGANVLTF. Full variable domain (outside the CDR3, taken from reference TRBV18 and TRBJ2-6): NAGVMQNPRHLVRRRGQEARLRCSPMKGHSHVYWYRQLPEEGLKFMVYLQKENIIDESGMPKERFSAEFPKEGPSILRIQQVVRGDSAAYFCASSSMTGSGSGANVLTFGAGSRLTVL.

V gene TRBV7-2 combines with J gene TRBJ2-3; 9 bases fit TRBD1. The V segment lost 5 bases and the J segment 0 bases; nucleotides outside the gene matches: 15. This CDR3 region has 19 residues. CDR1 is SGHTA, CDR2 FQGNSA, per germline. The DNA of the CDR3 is TGTGCCAGCAGCCGTACCGGGACAGGGAGGGGAACTAGCACAGATACGCAGTATTTT. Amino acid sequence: CASSRTGTGRGTSTDTQYF.

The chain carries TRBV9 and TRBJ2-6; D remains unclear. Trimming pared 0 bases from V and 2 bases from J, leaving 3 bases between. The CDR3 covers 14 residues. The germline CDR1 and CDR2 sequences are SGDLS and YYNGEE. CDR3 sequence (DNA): TGTGCCAGCAGCGTAGACACTGGGGCCAACGTCCTGACTTTC. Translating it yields CASSVDTGANVLTF.

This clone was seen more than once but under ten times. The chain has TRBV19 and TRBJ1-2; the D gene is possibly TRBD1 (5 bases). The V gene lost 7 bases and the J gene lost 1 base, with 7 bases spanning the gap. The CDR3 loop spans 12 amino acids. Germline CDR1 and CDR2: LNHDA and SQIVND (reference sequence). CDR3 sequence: CASTGFNYGYTF. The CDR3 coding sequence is TGTGCCAGTACAGGGTTTAACTATGGCTACACCTTC. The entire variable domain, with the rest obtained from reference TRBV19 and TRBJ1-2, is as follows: DGGITQSPKYLFRKEGQNVTLSCEQNLNHDAMYWYRQDPGQGLRLIYYSQIVNDFQKGDIAEGYSVSREKKESFPLTVTSAQKNPTAFYLCASTGFNYGYTFGSGTRLTVV.

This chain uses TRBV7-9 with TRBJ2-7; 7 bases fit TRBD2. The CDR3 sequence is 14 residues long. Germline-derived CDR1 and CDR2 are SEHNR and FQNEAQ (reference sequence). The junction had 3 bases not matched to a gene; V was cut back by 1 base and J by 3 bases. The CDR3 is CASSLDGGVYEQYF. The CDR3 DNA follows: TGTGCCAGCAGCTTAGATGGGGGGGTCTACGAGCAGTACTTC.

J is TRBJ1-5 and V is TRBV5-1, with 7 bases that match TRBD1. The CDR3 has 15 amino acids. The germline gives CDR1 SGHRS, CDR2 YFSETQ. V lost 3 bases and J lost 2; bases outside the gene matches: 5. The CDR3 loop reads CASSSGQEGNQPQHF. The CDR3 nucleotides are TGCGCCAGCAGCTCCGGACAGGAGGGCAATCAGCCCCAGCATTTT.

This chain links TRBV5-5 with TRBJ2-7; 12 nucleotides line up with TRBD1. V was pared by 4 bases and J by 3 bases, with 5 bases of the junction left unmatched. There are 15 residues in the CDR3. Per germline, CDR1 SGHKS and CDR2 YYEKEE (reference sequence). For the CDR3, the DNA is TGTGCCAGCAGCCCGGGACAGGGGGCTCTCTACGAGCAGTACTTC. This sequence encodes CASSPGQGALYEQYF.

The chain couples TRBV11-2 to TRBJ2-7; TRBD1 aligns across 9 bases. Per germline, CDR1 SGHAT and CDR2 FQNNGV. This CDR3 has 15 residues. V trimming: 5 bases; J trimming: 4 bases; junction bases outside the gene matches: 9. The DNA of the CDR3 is TGTGCCAGCAGCCGTCCCGGGACAGGGAAGTACGAGCAGTACTTC. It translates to CASSRPGTGKYEQYF.

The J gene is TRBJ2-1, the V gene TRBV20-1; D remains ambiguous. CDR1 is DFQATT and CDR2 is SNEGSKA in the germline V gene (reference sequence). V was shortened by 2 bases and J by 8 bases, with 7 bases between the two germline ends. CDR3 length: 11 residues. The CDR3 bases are TGCAGTGCTAGAAACGGTTATGAGCAGTTCTTC. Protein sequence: CSARNGYEQFF.

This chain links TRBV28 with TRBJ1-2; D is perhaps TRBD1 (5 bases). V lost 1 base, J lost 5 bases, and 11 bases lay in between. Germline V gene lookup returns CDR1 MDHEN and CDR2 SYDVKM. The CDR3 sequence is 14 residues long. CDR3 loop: CASSLSGGIYGYTF. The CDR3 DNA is TGTGCCAGCAGTTTATCGGGGGGAATTTATGGCTACACCTTC.

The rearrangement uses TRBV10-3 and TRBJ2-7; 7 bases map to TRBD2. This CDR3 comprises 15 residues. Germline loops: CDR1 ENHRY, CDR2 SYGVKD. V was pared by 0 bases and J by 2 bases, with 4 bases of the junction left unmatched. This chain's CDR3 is CAISESGGRAYEQYF. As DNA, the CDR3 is TGTGCCATCAGTGAGTCGGGAGGGAGGGCCTACGAGCAGTACTTC.

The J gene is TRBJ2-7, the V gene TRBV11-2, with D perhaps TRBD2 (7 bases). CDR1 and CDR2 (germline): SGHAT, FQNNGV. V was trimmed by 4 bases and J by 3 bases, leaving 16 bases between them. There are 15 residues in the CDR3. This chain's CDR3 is CASSSDGGPYYEQYF. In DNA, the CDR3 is TGTGCCAGCAGCTCCGACGGGGGGCCTTACTACGAGCAGTACTTC.

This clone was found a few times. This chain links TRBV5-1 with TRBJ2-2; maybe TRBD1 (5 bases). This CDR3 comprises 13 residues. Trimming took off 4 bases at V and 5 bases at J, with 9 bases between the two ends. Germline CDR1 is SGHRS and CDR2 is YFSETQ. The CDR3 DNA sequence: TGCGCCAGCAGCCTGACAGATACCGGGGAGCTGTTTTTT. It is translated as CASSLTDTGELFF. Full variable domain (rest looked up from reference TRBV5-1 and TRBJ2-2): KAGVTQTPRYLIKTRGQQVTLSCSPISGHRSVSWYQQTPGQGLQFLFEYFSETQRNKGNFPGRFSGRQFSNSRSEMNVSTLELGDSALYLCASSLTDTGELFFGEGSRLTVL.